This entry lists 18 T cell receptor beta chains sequenced from one sample in a study of blood T cell repertoires in COVID-19 (dated by TCRdb to the early 2020s). The protocol used for the library was the immunoSEQ multiplex PCR assay. Drawn from immuneACCESS, this table holds only the in-frame rearrangements with V and J called that TCRdb kept. Clones are partly lost; checked studies trace under half to an unresolved V gene and leave the rest unexplained. This sample holds about 300,000 clones; roughly 90% were observed only once. The ten largest account for roughly 2.9% of the sample. The sequencing sample was made of PBMCs or T cells enriched from blood (not recorded which). The receptors shown here come from a woman in her fifties or sixties who had been exposed to COVID-19.

This chain links TRBV5-1 with TRBJ1-1, with 7 bases aligning to TRBD1. Germline assignment: CDR1 SGHRS and CDR2 YFSETQ. V dropped 4 bases and J dropped 1; count of bases not matched to a gene: 13. CDR3 length equals 17 residues. In DNA form, the CDR3 reads TGCGCCAGCAGCGTACTAGGGGGCCAGGGATCGAACACTGAAGCTTTCTTT. This encodes CASSVLGGQGSNTEAFF.

The genes are TRBV5-4 and TRBJ2-7, with D hard to call. The CDR3 spans 13 residues. The V end was cut by 4 bases, the J end by 3 bases, with 11 bases between. CDR1 and CDR2 (germline): SGHNT, YYREEE (reference sequence). CDR3 region: CASSQRNSYEQYF. For the CDR3, the DNA is TGTGCCAGCAGCCAACGAAATAGCTACGAGCAGTACTTC.

The chain couples TRBV5-6 to TRBJ2-1, with TRBD1 matching 8 bases. Losses at the gene ends were 0 bases for V and 7 bases for J; bases not matched to a gene: 3. CDR3 length: 14 amino acids. Germline-derived CDR1 and CDR2 are SGHDT and YYEEEE. In DNA form, the CDR3 reads TGTGCCAGCAGCTTGGGACAGGGGAGAAATGAGCAGTTCTTC. Its protein is CASSLGQGRNEQFF.

The genes are TRBV7-8 and TRBJ2-5; D is perhaps TRBD2 (5 bases). CDR3 length: 15 residues. V lost 5 bases to trimming and J lost 2 bases, with 15 bases between them. CDR1 and CDR2 (germline): SGHVS, FQNEAQ. The CDR3 loop is CASSTITSIQETQYF. CDR3 nucleotide sequence: TGTGCCAGCAGCACTATTACTAGTATTCAAGAGACCCAGTACTTC.

This chain links TRBV5-1 with TRBJ1-4; 8 bases agree with TRBD1. Germline V CDR1 and CDR2: SGHRS, YFSETQ. The CDR3 runs to 14 residues. V dropped 5 bases and J dropped 6; count of bases not matched to a gene: 6. Written as DNA, the CDR3 is TGCGCCAGCAGGCTTACAGGGGGAGATGAAAAACTGTTTTTT. Protein: CASRLTGGDEKLFF.

For the CDR3, the DNA is TGTGCCAGTAGTATTACTTCGGGGAACCAGCCCCAGCATTTT. Residues: CASSITSGNQPQHF. The chain has TRBV19 and TRBJ1-5, with D unresolved. The V and J ends lost 3 bases and 7 bases respectively, with 13 bases between them. The CDR3 contains 14 residues. Germline values: CDR1 LNHDA, CDR2 SQIVND (reference sequence).

The chain has TRBV28 and TRBJ1-1, with D perhaps TRBD1 (5 bases). The CDR3 consists of 12 residues. V lost 7 bases, J lost 1 base, and 7 bases lay in between. Germline CDR1 is MDHEN and CDR2 is SYDVKM. This chain's CDR3 is CASITGNTEAFF. CDR3 bases: TGTGCCAGCATTACAGGGAACACTGAAGCTTTCTTT. Variable domain in full (rest from reference TRBV28 and TRBJ1-1): DVKVTQSSRYLVKRTGEKVFLECVQDMDHENMFWYRQDPGLGLRLIYFSYDVKMKEKGDIPEGYSVSREKKERFSLILESASTNQTSMYLCASITGNTEAFFGQGTRLTVV.

This clone was seen just once. V usage is TRBV9 and J usage is TRBJ1-2; D gene uncertain. The V gene lost 6 bases and the J gene lost 0 bases, with 15 bases spanning the gap. The CDR3 is made up of 15 amino acids. Germline CDR1 reads SGDLS; CDR2 reads YYNGEE. CDR3 region: CASTTTSFSNYGYTF. In DNA, the CDR3 is TGTGCCAGCACCACGACTTCGTTCTCTAACTATGGCTACACCTTC.

This chain uses TRBV20-1 with TRBJ2-5; D ambiguous. Trimming pared 7 bases from V and 9 bases from J, leaving 9 bases between. This CDR3 comprises 9 residues. Germline V gene sequence: CDR1 DFQATT, CDR2 SNEGSKA (reference sequence). The CDR3 DNA sequence: TGCAGTGTCCCGAAGCCCCAGTACTTC. It encodes CSVPKPQYF.

This clone was seen just once. This rearrangement joins TRBV6-1 to TRBJ1-1; 8 bases map to TRBD1. Germline V CDR1 and CDR2: MNHNS, SASEGT. CDR3 size: 15 residues. The junction had 7 bases not matched to a gene; V was cut back by 2 bases and J by 5 bases. The CDR3 sequence: CASSEYGTGGTEAFF. The CDR3 bases are TGTGCCAGCAGTGAATATGGGACAGGAGGGACTGAAGCTTTCTTT.

CDR3: CASSRGLAGNGQETQYF. For the CDR3, the DNA is TGTGCCAGCAGCCGAGGACTAGCGGGGAACGGTCAAGAGACCCAGTACTTC. The J gene is TRBJ2-5, the V gene TRBV3-1 (or the pseudogene TRBV3-2); 12 bases line up with TRBD2. Germline CDR1 reads LGHDT; CDR2 reads YNNKEL (reference sequence). CDR3 length equals 17 residues. V shed 4 bases and J 2 bases; nucleotides not matched to a gene: 8.

This clone was recorded only once. V and J are TRBV27 and TRBJ2-2, with 9 bases matching TRBD2. V shed 0 bases, J shed 6 bases, and the junction held 8 bases outside the gene matches. CDR3 size: 17 residues. From germline, CDR1 is MNHEY and CDR2 SMNVEV (reference sequence). The chain's CDR3 is CASSLSFRRGGPGELFF. As DNA, the CDR3 is TGTGCCAGCAGTTTATCGTTCCGGCGGGGGGGCCCCGGGGAGCTGTTTTTT.

The chain combines TRBV7-9 with TRBJ2-5, with D possibly TRBD2 on 7 matching bases. V gave up 5 bases and J gave up 1 base, with 14 bases separating them. This CDR3 spans 15 amino acids. Germline CDR1 reads SEHNR; CDR2 reads FQNEAQ (reference sequence). CDR3 region: CASSPRGAPQETQYF. The CDR3 nucleotides are TGTGCCAGCAGCCCCCGGGGGGCACCCCAAGAGACCCAGTACTTC.

This chain links TRBV18 with TRBJ1-1, with 8 positions matching TRBD1. The junction had 7 bases not matched to a gene; V was cut back by 4 bases and J by 0 bases. Germline-derived CDR1 and CDR2 are KGHSH and LQKENI. CDR3 length equals 16 residues. The chain's CDR3 is CASSLQGAGVNTEAFF. The CDR3 coding sequence is TGTGCCAGCTCACTCCAGGGGGCGGGGGTGAACACTGAAGCTTTCTTT.

The chain has TRBV2 and TRBJ2-5; 10 bases agree with TRBD1. This CDR3 has 15 amino acids. V shed 5 bases, J shed 5 bases, and the junction held 8 bases outside the gene matches. Germline assignment: CDR1 SNHLY and CDR2 FYNNEI. CDR3 coding DNA: TGTGCCAGCAGTCCGGACAGGGGGATGGCCGAGACCCAGTACTTC. Translating gives CASSPDRGMAETQYF.

This clone has only one observation. The same CDR3 can be traced to other DNA sequences in this sample. The genes are TRBV5-1 and TRBJ1-1; TRBD1 matches at 7 bases. Germline V CDR1 and CDR2: SGHRS, YFSETQ. J gave up 0 bases and V 4 bases, and 9 bases lay outside the gene matches. The CDR3 totals 16 residues. DNA of the CDR3: TGCGCCAGCAGCCCGGGAGGGGGCGGTATGAACACTGAAGCTTTCTTT. Its translation: CASSPGGGGMNTEAFF.

The chain combines TRBV14 with TRBJ1-1; D may be TRBD1 (6 bases). Germline values: CDR1 SGHDN, CDR2 FVKESK. Trimming stripped 4 bases from V and 10 bases from J, with 19 bases between. This CDR3 region has 14 residues. Here the CDR3 reads CASSLLQGHRIAFF. The CDR3 bases are TGTGCCAGCAGCCTCCTACAGGGACATCGGATAGCTTTCTTT.

The chain joins TRBV5-1 to TRBJ1-1; the D gene is possibly TRBD1 (5 bases). V lost 4 bases and J lost 0, with 7 bases in between. Germline CDR1 SGHRS, CDR2 YFSETQ. The CDR3 extends over 13 amino acids. CDR3 DNA: TGCGCCAGCAGCCAGGGCCTGAACACTGAAGCTTTCTTT. It is translated as CASSQGLNTEAFF.